This T cell receptor beta chain appears in the sequencing data of a study of CD8 T cells in Susac syndrome. Germline CDR1 is DFQATT and CDR2 is SNEGSKA (reference sequence). The CDR3 has 13 residues. The ends were cut back, 3 bases at V and 3 bases at J, with 11 bases in the middle. Reverse transcription of 0.5 to 1 ug RNA was performed with random hexamers. The CDR3 of TCR beta was amplified by immunoSEQ multiplex PCR across 54 Vbeta and 13 Jbeta. One entry per CDR3 protein, called by TCRdb with MiXCR from the immunoSEQ multiplex PCR reads. The sample contains around 200,000 distinct CDR3 sequences, 80% to 95% of which appear only once. The T cells that were sequenced for TCR beta were CD8+ and CD4+ cells from blood. Multiple sclerosis controls were treatment-naive patients with stable or active relapsing-remitting disease. Negative magnetic isolation gave CD8+ and CD4+ cells; FACS enriched CD8+ TEMRA.

The sequenced sample was CD8+ T cells from PBMCs. The sequence derives from a human donor with multiple sclerosis. V gene TRBV20-1 combines with J gene TRBJ2-5, with a possible D match to TRBD2 (6 bases). CDR3: CSARGRLEETQYF. The CDR3 DNA sequence: TGCAGTGCTAGGGGCCGACTAGAAGAGACCCAGTACTTC.